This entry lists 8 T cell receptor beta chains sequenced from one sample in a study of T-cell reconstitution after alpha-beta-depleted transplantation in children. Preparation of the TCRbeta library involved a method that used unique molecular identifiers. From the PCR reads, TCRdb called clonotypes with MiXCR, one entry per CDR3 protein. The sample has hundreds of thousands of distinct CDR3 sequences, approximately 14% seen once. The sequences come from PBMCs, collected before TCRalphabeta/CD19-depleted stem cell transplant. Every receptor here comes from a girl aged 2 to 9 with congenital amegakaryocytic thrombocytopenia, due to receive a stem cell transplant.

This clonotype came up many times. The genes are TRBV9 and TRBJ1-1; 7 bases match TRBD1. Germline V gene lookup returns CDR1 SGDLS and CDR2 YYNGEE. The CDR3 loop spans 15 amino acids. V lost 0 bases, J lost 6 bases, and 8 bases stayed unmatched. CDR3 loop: CASSVGRATGSEAFF. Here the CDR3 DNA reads TGTGCCAGCAGCGTAGGCCGCGCGACAGGGTCTGAAGCTTTCTTT.

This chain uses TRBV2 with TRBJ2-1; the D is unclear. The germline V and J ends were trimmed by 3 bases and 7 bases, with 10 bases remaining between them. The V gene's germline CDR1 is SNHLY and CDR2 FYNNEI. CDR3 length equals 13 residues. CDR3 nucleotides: TGTGCCAGCAGTGACCCCCTCTTGAATGAGCAGTTCTTC. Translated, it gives CASSDPLLNEQFF.

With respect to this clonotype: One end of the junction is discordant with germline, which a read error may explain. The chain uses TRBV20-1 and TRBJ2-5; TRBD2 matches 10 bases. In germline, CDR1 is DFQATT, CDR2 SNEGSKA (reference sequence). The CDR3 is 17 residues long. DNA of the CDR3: TGCTGTGCTAGAGATTGGGTCAGCGGGAGGGTCAAAGAGACCCAGTACTTC. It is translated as CCARDWVSGRVKETQYF.

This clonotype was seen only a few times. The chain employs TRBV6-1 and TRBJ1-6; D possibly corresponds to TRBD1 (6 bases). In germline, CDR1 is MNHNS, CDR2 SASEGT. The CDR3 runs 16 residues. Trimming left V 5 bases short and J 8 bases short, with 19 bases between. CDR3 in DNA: TGTGCCAGCAGTACGAACACAGGGCACGGGGATTCACCCCTCCACTTT. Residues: CASSTNTGHGDSPLHF.

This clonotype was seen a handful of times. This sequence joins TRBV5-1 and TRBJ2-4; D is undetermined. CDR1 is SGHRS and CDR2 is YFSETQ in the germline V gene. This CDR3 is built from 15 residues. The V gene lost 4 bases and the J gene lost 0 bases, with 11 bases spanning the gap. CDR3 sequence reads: CASSPGDLAKNIQYF. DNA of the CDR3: TGCGCCAGCAGCCCCGGAGATCTAGCCAAAAACATTCAGTACTTC. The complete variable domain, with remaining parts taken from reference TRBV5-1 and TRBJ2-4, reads KAGVTQTPRYLIKTRGQQVTLSCSPISGHRSVSWYQQTPGQGLQFLFEYFSETQRNKGNFPGRFSGRQFSNSRSEMNVSTLELGDSALYLCASSPGDLAKNIQYFGAGTRLSVL.

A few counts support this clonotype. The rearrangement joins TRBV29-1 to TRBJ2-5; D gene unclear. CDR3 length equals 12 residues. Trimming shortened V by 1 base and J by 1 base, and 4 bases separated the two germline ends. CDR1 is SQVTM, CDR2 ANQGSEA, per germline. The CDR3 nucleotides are TGCAGCGTTGAAGGGGTCCAAGAGACCCAGTACTTC. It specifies CSVEGVQETQYF.

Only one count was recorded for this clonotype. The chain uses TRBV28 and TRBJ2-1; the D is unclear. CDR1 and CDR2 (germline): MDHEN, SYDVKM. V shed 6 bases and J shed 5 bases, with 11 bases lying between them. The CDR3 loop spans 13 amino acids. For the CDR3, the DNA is TGTGCCAGCAGCCTAGTACAGAACAATGAGCAGTTCTTC. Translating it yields CASSLVQNNEQFF.

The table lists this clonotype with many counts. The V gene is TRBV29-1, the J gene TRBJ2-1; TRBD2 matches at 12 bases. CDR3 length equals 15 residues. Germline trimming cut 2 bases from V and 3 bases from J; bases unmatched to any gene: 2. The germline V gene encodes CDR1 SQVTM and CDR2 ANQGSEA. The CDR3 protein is CSVEPGLAGYNEQFF. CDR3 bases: TGCAGCGTTGAACCGGGACTAGCGGGCTACAATGAGCAGTTCTTC.